This T cell receptor (beta chain) derives from a study of technical replicates of blood from four donors. Germline loops: CDR1 SNHLY, CDR2 FYNNEI. The CDR3 length is 15 residues. Trimming removed 5 bases from V and 7 bases from J; junction bases left unmatched: 10. Repertoires were generated with immunoSEQ multiplex PCR, while TCRdb's copy carries only in-frame clones and drops some. The sample records tens of thousands of clones, more than 90% being singletons. The J gene is TRBJ1-4, the V gene TRBV2; 7 nucleotides match TRBD1. The specimen was T cells isolated from PBMCs. The source is a human donor in good health. For the CDR3, the DNA is TGTGCCAGCAGTACCGGGACAGACAATCGTGAAAAACTGTTTTTT. Translated: CASSTGTDNREKLFF.